The clone carrying this TCR beta chain was recorded a few times. This entry comes from a study of immune characterization of retroperitoneal liposarcoma. This CDR3 spans 15 amino acids. Deletions cut 3 bases from V and 11 bases from J, with 22 bases between. Germline CDR1 and CDR2: SGHTA and FQGNSA. Using its own MiXCR run on the PCR reads, TCRdb lists one record per CDR3 protein. The sample has roughly 20,000 distinct CDR3 sequences; more than 35% are singletons. Sequencing was done on a sample of blood. The chain recombines TRBV7-2 with TRBJ2-5, with D tentatively TRBD1 or TRBD2 (5 bases each). This TCR was recovered from a male donor with retroperitoneal liposarcoma. The DNA of the CDR3 is TGTGCCAGCAGCTTGGGGCCCTCACTAGTCTATGAGCAGTACTTC. This codes for CASSLGPSLVYEQYF.